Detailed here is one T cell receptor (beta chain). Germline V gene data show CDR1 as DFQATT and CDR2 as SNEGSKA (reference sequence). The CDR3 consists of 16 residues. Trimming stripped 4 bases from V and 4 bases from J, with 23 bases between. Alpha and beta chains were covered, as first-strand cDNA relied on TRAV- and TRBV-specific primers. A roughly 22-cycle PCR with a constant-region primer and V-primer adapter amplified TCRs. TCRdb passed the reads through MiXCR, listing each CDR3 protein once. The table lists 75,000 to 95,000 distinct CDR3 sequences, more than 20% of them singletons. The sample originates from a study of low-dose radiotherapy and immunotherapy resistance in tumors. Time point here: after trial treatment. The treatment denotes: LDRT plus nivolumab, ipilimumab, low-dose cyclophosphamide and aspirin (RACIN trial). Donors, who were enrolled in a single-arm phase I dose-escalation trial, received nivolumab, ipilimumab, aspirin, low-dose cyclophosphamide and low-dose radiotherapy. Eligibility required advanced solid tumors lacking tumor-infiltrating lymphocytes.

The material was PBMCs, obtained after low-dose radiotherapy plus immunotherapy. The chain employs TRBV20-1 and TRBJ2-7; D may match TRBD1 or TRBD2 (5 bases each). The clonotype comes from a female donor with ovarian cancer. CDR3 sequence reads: CSATTVTGLPPYEQYF. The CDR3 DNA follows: TGCAGTGCTACAACCGTCACAGGACTCCCCCCATACGAGCAGTACTTC.